This TCR beta chain was profiled in a study of response to subunit inactivated influenza vaccine. Study-wide results and limits: The authors offered the suggestion that each seasonal influenza vaccination recruits few new T cells.

Germline values: CDR1 DFQATT, CDR2 SNEGSKA (reference sequence). Trimming pared 8 bases from V and 0 bases from J, leaving 17 bases between. This CDR3 contains 16 residues. TCRdb reprocessed the RT-PCR reads with MiXCR, giving one entry per CDR3 protein. The sample lists roughly 650,000 distinct CDR3 sequences, roughly 15% seen once, with 6.5% to 8% in the top ten. As regards this clonotype: Its antigen is as yet unknown.

This sequence was found in a man aged 50 or older who received an inactivated influenza vaccine. This chain connects TRBV20-1 to TRBJ1-6; D may be TRBD1 (6 bases). The source material was PBMCs from blood, sampled about 14 days before vaccination. The CDR3: CSTDRQASSYNSPLHF. In DNA, the CDR3 is TGCAGTACAGATAGACAGGCCAGCTCCTATAATTCACCCCTCCACTTT.